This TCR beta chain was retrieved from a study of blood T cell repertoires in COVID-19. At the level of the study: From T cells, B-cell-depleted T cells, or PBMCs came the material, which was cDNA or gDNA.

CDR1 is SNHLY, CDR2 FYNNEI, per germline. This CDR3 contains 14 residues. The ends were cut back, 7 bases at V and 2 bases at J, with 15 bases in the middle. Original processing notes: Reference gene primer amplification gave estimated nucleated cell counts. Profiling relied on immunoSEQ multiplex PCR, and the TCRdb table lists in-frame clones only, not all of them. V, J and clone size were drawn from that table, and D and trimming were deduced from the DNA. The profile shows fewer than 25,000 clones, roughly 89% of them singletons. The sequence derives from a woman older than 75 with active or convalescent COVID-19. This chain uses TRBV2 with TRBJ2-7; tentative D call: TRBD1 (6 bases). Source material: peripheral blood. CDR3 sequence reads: CASNTGQSPYEQYF. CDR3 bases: TGTGCCAGCAACACCGGACAGTCCCCCTACGAGCAGTACTTC.